This TCR beta chain was captured by sequencing in a study of cytomegalovirus exposure and HLA in healthy donors (dated by TCRdb to the late 2010s). Turning to the overall study: A later analysis indicated that the roughly 130 validation repertoires were generated on the platform also employed for the roughly 730 repertoires of the first cohort. The study combined high-throughput TCR immunosequencing, statistical association of individual TCRs with disease status, and machine learning to predict cytomegalovirus infection status. The aim of the study was to test whether cataloging public T cell receptors could identify signatures of past pathogen exposure. Besides the first cohort of roughly 640 subjects, a separate validation cohort made up of over 100 different subjects was used. Here is what the overall study found, with its caveats: The study gave a list of about 160 TCR beta chains associated with cytomegalovirus. The classifier was reported to diagnose cytomegalovirus status with high specificity and sensitivity in both the original cohort and the validation cohort. A later analysis found that TCRs clustered in the first cohort also tended to co-occur in the 120 validation repertoires, with 94% of cluster scores above 0. The validation cohort had no HLA typing available for a later analysis, so co-occurrence within that cohort was assessed over all 130 or so repertoires. Across donors, most TCR sequences were observed very rarely, whereas some public TCRs were present in many individuals. According to the authors, the approach could potentially be generalized to other disease states and immunological phenotypes. In vitro tests confirmed that a few of the cytomegalovirus-associated TCR beta chains recognize cytomegalovirus antigens.

Including cysteine and phenylalanine, the CDR3 has 17 amino acids. Solely the CDR3 DNA is kept, with 51 bases framed from the first base. Per the germline V gene, SNHLY is the CDR1 and FYNNEI is the CDR2. After removal of 8 bases from V and 0 bases from J, the junction retains 13 bases not matched to a gene. Receptor libraries were prepared by the immunoSEQ multiplex PCR assay. In the authors' own workflow: To diagnose cytomegalovirus status from the catalog of TCR beta chain sequences, a statistical classification framework was built. TCRdb limited this immuneACCESS table to in-frame rearrangements with V and J called. A share of clones is missing; checked studies link under half to unresolved V genes, and the rest is unexplained. V and J calls and clone size follow that table, whereas D and trimming were derived from the DNA. The sample data list about 120,000 clones, and about 92% of these were observed just once. The ten largest clones capture 1.9% of the sample.

Details on this clone: Its antigen has not been determined. No quality values exist for individual bases; no much larger clone is one base distant.

Separate from the approximately 690-subject first cohort, the validation cohort of roughly 120 subjects was the group to which the donors belonged. The sample comprised PBMCs. The rearrangement combines TRBV2 with TRBJ2-4, with TRBD1 matching 7 junction bases. This sequence was found in a woman aged 18-30 years in good health and CMV-seronegative. The bases read TGTGCCAGCTCTCAGAGCAGGGACAGCTTAGCCAAAAACATTCAGTACTTC. Its coded protein is CASSQSRDSLAKNIQYF.